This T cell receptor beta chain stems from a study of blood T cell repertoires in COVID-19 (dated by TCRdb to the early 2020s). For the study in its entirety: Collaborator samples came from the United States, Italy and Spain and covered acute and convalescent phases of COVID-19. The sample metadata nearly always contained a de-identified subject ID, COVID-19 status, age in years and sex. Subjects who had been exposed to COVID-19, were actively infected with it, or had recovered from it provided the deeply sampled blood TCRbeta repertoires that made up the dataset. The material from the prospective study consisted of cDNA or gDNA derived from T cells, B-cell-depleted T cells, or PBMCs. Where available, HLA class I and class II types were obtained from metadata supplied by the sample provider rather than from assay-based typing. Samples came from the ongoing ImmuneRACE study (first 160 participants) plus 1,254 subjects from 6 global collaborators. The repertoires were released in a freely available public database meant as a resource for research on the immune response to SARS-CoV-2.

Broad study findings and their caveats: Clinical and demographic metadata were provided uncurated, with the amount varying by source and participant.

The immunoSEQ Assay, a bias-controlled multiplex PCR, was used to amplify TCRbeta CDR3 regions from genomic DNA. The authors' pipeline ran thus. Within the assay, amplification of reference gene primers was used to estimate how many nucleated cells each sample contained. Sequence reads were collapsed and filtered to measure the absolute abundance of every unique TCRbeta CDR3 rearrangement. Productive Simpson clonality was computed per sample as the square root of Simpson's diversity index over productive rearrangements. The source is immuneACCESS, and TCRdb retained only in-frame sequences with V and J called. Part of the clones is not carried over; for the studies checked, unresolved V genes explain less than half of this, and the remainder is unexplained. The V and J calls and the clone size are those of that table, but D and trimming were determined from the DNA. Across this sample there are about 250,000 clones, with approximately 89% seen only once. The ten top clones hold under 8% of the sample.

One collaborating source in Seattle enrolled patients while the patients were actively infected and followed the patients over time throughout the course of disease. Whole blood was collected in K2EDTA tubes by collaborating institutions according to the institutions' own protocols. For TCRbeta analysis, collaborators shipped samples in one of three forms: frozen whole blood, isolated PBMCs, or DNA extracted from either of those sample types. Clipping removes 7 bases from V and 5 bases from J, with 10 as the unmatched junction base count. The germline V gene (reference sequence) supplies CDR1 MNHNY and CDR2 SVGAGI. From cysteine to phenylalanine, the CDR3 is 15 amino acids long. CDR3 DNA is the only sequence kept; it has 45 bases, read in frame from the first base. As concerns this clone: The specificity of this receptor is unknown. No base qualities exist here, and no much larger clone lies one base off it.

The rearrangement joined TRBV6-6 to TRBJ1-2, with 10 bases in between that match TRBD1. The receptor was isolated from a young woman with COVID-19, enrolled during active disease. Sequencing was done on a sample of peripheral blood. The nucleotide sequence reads TGTGCCAGCACCAGAGCCGGGACAGGGGCATATGGCTACACCTTC. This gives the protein CASTRAGTGAYGYTF.